Presented here are 2 T cell receptor beta chains from one specimen sequenced in a study of cytomegalovirus exposure and HLA in healthy donors listed by TCRdb under 2017. Receptor libraries were prepared by the immunoSEQ multiplex PCR assay. The multiplex PCR relied on a mix of 60 forward primers for TCR Vbeta segments and 13 reverse primers for TCR Jbeta segments. Held by TCRdb, this immuneACCESS table contains in-frame sequences only and omits some clones. Under half of the omission traces to an unresolved V gene where checked; the cause of the rest is unknown. This sample lists some 150,000 clones; roughly 63% were detected once. The top ten clonotypes cover around 7.1% of the sample. Sequenced: PBMCs. These receptors were taken from a woman between 55 and 75 years old in good health and CMV-seropositive.

This clone was counted a few times. The chain recombines TRBV7-9 with TRBJ2-1; 7 bases fit TRBD2. The CDR3 has 17 amino acids. Germline CDR1 and CDR2: SEHNR and FQNEAQ (reference sequence). Unmatched junction bases numbered 14, after V lost 5 bases and J lost 4 bases. CDR3 nucleotides: TGTGCCAGCAGCCCACCCCCCCTGGCGGGAGCGTACAATGAGCAGTTCTTC. Its protein product is CASSPPPLAGAYNEQFF. Variable domain in full (rest from reference TRBV7-9 and TRBJ2-1): DTGVSQNPRHKITKRGQNVTFRCDPISEHNRLYWYRQTLGQGPEFLTYFQNEAQLEKSRLLSDRFSAERPKGSFSTLEIQRTEQGDSAMYLCASSPPPLAGAYNEQFFGPGTRLTVL.

The chain combines TRBV19 with TRBJ2-3, with TRBD2 matching 11 bases. The CDR3 covers 16 residues. J was trimmed by 5 bases and V by 5 bases; bases with no gene match: 9. The V gene's germline CDR1 is LNHDA and CDR2 SQIVND (reference sequence). CDR3 DNA sequence: TGTGCCAGTAGTTCGCTAGCGGGAGGTGTACAAGATACGCAGTATTTT. It codes for CASSSLAGGVQDTQYF.